This is a list of T cell receptor beta chains from one sample in a study of blood T cell repertoires in COVID-19. Clones were read by immunoSEQ multiplex PCR, and TCRdb kept only the in-frame ones, dropping some. Of roughly 25,000 clones listed, roughly 94% are singletons. Sequencing used peripheral blood. The receptors stem from a woman aged 50 to 65 with active COVID-19. CDR3s include the opening cysteine and the closing phenylalanine or tryptophan. The D gene is left open where the match is weak. Size is omitted from some rows. Given values are once, few, many or a class for expanded clones.

d_call j_call clone_size v_call cdr3_nt cdr3_aa
. TRBJ1-5 . TRBV6-4 TGTGCCAGCATCGGACCTACCAGGGGTCAGCCCCAGCATTTT CASIGPTRGQPQHF
TRBD1 TRBJ2-2 . TRBV6-6 TGTGCCAGCAGTCCCCTTCCCCGGACAGGGGTACGATCCGGGGAGCTGTTTTTT CASSPLPRTGVRSGELFF
. TRBJ2-5 . TRBV10-2 TGCGCCAGCAGTGATATCCAGACCCAGTACTTC CASSDIQTQYF
TRBD1 TRBJ2-1 . TRBV28 TGTGCCAGCAGTTTAGCCGGACAGGGCCTTTACAATGAGCAGTTCTTC CASSLAGQGLYNEQFF
TRBD2 TRBJ2-1 . TRBV11-1 TGTGCCAGCAGCTCAGGACTAGCGGCCTCCTACAATGAGCAGTTCTTC CASSSGLAASYNEQFF
. TRBJ1-1 . TRBV28 TGTGCCAGCAGCCGAGGGGGGGGCGGCACTGAAGCTTTCTTT CASSRGGGGTEAFF
. TRBJ2-1 . TRBV28 TGTGCCACCGCCTCTAGTGCTGAGCAGTTCTTC CATASSAEQFF
. TRBJ2-3 . TRBV9 TGTGCCAGCAGCTCAGAGGTCACAGATACGCAGTATTTT CASSSEVTDTQYF
TRBD1 TRBJ1-4 . TRBV18 TGTGCCAGCTCACCAAGTGGGCCCCTCACAGGGGGCGGTGAAAAACTGTTTTTT CASSPSGPLTGGGEKLFF
. TRBJ2-2 . TRBV9 TGTGCCAGCAGCGTAGATGGCAGGGCGAACACCGGGGAGCTGTTTTTT CASSVDGRANTGELFF
. TRBJ2-5 . TRBV5-1 TGCGCCAGCGCTATAACAGAAGAGACCCAGTACTTC CASAITEETQYF
. TRBJ2-5 . TRBV2 TGTGCCAGCAGTGAAGCGCCTGGCGGGGAGACCCAGTACTTC CASSEAPGGETQYF
. TRBJ2-4 once TRBV3-1/TRBV3-2 TGTGCCAGCAGCCAAGAGGCTGCGAGAGCGGCCAAAAACATTCAGTACTTC CASSQEAARAAKNIQYF
TRBD1 TRBJ2-2 . TRBV19 TGTGCCACCCAGGGACAGGGGAACACCGGGGAGCTGTTTTTT CATQGQGNTGELFF
TRBD1 TRBJ1-5 once TRBV19 TGTGCCAGTAGTATAGTGTTAGGAGGGGGCCGTAATCAGCCCCAGCATTTT CASSIVLGGGRNQPQHF
TRBD1 TRBJ1-1 . TRBV13 TGTGCCAGCAGCTCCCCGACAGGGGGAGACACTGAAGCTTTCTTT CASSSPTGGDTEAFF
. TRBJ1-1 once TRBV18 TGTGCCAGCTCCCAGAACACTGAAGCTTTCTTT CASSQNTEAFF
TRBD1 TRBJ2-3 . TRBV9 TGTGCCAGCAGCGTAGGGACAGGGGGGTATGCAGATACGCAGTATTTT CASSVGTGGYADTQYF
TRBD1 TRBJ1-2 . TRBV6-1 TGTGCCAGCAGTGAAGGGGGGACAGGGTGGAATGGCTACACCTTC CASSEGGTGWNGYTF
. TRBJ1-3 . TRBV19 TGTGCCAGTAGTCAGCCCGGAGGTGGAAACACCATATATTTT CASSQPGGGNTIYF
. TRBJ1-5 . TRBV28 TGTGCCAGCATAACAGGGTCGAGGCAGCCCCAGCATTTT CASITGSRQPQHF
. TRBJ1-2 . TRBV6-4 TGTGCCAGCAGCCCCAACCGGGAGAGTCATGATGGCTACACCTTC CASSPNRESHDGYTF
TRBD1 TRBJ2-6 . TRBV29-1 TGCAGCGCCGCTCGACAGGGGGCCGGGGCCAACGTCCTGACTTTC CSAARQGAGANVLTF
. TRBJ2-1 . TRBV20-1 TGCAGTGCTAGTAGGGGCCTGGGCATTGAGCAGTTCTTC CSASRGLGIEQFF
. TRBJ2-7 . TRBV10-1 TGCGCCACCCCTCGGTCTGTTACCTACGAGCAGTACTTC CATPRSVTYEQYF
TRBD2 TRBJ2-7 . TRBV9 TGTGCCAGCAGCCTCGGGGGGGACCCCTACGAGCAGTACTTC CASSLGGDPYEQYF
. TRBJ1-2 . TRBV15 TGTGCCACCAGCAGGGGGACTATAGGGGCCGGGTATGGCTACACCTTC CATSRGTIGAGYGYTF
. TRBJ2-3 . TRBV10-3 TGTGCCATCAGTGATCTTGGGCGAGACAGGTATACGCAGTATTTT CAISDLGRDRYTQYF
. TRBJ1-6 . TRBV5-1 TGCGCCAGCTCGGACAGCCAAAATTCACCCCTCCACTTT CASSDSQNSPLHF